The T cell receptor beta chain under discussion was sequenced for a study of response to subunit inactivated influenza vaccine. The ends lost 5 bases at V and 4 bases at J; junction bases unmatched: 8. The CDR3 is 17 residues long. The germline gives CDR1 MNHNS, CDR2 SASEGT. This clonotype was observed a few times. No antigen is known for it. Findings and limits, study-wide: Authors suggested each seasonal influenza vaccination recruits few new T cells.

TCRdb called the RT-PCR reads again in MiXCR, with one record for every CDR3 protein. The sample yields roughly 700,000 distinct CDR3 sequences, approximately 15% seen once. V and J are TRBV6-1 and TRBJ2-5; TRBD2 matches at 15 bases. This TCR derives from a man aged 50 to 59 who received an inactivated influenza vaccine. The material sequenced was PBMCs from blood, taken around two weeks before vaccination. The CDR3 is CASSPWTSGGAGETQYF. The CDR3 region has the DNA TGTGCCAGCAGTCCGTGGACTAGCGGGGGGGCCGGAGAGACCCAGTACTTC.